The sequence of this T cell receptor beta chain was determined in a study of T cells in localized non-small cell lung cancer. Whole-study findings and limits: Uninvolved adjacent lung, not tumor, had the highest T cell clonality. Without multi-region sequencing, intratumor heterogeneity could not be excluded.

Measured with immunoSEQ multiplex PCR; TCRdb has only the in-frame clones, and not every one. The top ten hold about 20% of the sample, which has about 61,000 clones, roughly 90% seen once. Germline V gene sequence: CDR1 KGHSH, CDR2 LQKENI. The CDR3 extends over 12 amino acids. V lost 6 bases to trimming and J lost 11 bases, with 16 bases between them. Details on this clone: Its antigen is undetermined.

The clonotype was recovered from a man between 35 and 75 years old with stage I squamous cell lung carcinoma. The sample in question was peripheral blood, obtained before any cancer treatment. V usage is TRBV18 and J usage is TRBJ1-1, with a possible D match to TRBD1 (5 bases). CDR3 amino acids: CASSPRLRGAFF. Here the CDR3 DNA reads TGTGCCAGCTCCCCTAGACTACGGGGCGCTTTCTTT.